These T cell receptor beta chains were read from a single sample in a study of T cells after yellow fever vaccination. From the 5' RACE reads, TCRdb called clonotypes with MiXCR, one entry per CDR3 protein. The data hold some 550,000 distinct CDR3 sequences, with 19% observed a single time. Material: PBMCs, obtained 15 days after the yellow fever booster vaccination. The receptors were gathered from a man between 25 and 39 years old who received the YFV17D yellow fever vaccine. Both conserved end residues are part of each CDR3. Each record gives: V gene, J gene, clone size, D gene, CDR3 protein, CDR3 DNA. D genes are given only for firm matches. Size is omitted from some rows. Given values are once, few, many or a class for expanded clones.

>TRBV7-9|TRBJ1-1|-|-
CASSLSSGFGTEAFF
TGTGCCAGCAGTTTGTCGTCCGGGTTCGGCACTGAAGCTTTCTTT
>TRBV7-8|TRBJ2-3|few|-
CASRPLSTDTQYF
TGTGCCAGCAGACCACTTAGCACAGATACGCAGTATTTT
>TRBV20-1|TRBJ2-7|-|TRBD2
CSARVLAGVGYEQYF
TGCAGTGCTAGAGTACTAGCGGGAGTTGGGTACGAGCAGTACTTC
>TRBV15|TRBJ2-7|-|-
CATSRAKGLYEQYF
TGTGCCACCAGCAGAGCGAAGGGGTTATACGAGCAGTACTTC
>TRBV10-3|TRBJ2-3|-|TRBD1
CAISPTGADTQYF
TGTGCCATCAGTCCGACAGGGGCAGATACGCAGTATTTT
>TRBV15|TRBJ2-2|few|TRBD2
CATSMGTSGRTGELFF
TGTGCCACCAGCATGGGGACTAGCGGGAGAACCGGGGAGCTGTTTTTT
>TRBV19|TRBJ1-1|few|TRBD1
CASSIDWTGVNTEAFF
TGTGCCAGTAGTATAGACTGGACAGGGGTGAACACTGAAGCTTTCTTT
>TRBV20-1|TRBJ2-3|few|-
CSASPGTFGDTQYF
TGCAGTGCTAGCCCAGGAACCTTTGGGGATACGCAGTATTTT
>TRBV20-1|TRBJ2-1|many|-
CSAGGYNEQFF
TGCAGTGCAGGGGGTTACAATGAGCAGTTCTTC
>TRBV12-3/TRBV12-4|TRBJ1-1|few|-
CASSFFPVNTEAFF
TGTGCCAGCAGTTTTTTTCCGGTGAACACTGAAGCTTTCTTT
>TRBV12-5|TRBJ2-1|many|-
CASGFQGGEQFF
TGTGCTAGTGGTTTCCAGGGCGGTGAGCAGTTCTTC
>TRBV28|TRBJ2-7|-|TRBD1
CASSRRGYEQYF
TGTGCCAGCAGCCGCAGGGGGTACGAGCAGTACTTC
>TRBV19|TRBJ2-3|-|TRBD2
CASSMGREVADTQYF
TGTGCCAGTAGTATGGGGCGGGAGGTAGCGGATACGCAGTATTTT
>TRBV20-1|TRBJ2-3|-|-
CSATSGPDTQYF
TGCAGTGCTACCTCGGGTCCAGATACGCAGTATTTT